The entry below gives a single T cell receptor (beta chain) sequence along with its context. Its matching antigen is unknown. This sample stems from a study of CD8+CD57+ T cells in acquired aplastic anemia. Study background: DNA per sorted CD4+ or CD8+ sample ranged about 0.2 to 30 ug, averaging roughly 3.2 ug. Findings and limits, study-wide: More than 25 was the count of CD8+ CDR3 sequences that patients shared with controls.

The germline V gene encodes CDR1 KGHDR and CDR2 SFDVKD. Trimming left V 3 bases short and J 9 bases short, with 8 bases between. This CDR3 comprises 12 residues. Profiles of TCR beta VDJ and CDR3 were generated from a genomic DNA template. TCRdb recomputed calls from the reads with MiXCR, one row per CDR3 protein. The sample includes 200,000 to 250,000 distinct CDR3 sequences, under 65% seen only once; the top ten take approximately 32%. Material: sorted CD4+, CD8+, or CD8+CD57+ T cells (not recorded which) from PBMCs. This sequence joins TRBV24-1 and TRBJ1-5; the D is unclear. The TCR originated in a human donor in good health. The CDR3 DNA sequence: TGTGCCACCAGTGATCGACTATCGCCCCAGCATTTT. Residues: CATSDRLSPQHF.